These 16 T cell receptor beta chains share one sample of origin, sequenced in a study of cytomegalovirus exposure and HLA in healthy donors. This PCR relied on a set of 60 Vbeta primers and 13 Jbeta primers. Measured with immunoSEQ multiplex PCR; TCRdb has only the in-frame clones, and not every one. This sample carries over 100,000 clones, 55% to 80% of them seen once, and the ten largest clones take 2% to 2.5%. Sequenced sample: PBMCs. These receptors were collected from a woman aged 35 to 49 in good health and CMV-seronegative.

The table lists this clone with a few counts. The chain recombines TRBV6-1 with TRBJ2-7, with D possibly being TRBD1 (6 bases). In germline, CDR1 is MNHNS, CDR2 SASEGT. Trimming pared 6 bases from V and 3 bases from J, leaving 12 bases between. This CDR3 contains 13 residues. The CDR3, as DNA: TGTGCCAGCAGGGCAGGGACAAACTACGAGCAGTACTTC. This translates into CASRAGTNYEQYF.

This chain uses TRBV7-9 with TRBJ1-1; no clear D. Trimming pared 5 bases from V and 9 bases from J, leaving 25 bases between. CDR3 length: 16 amino acids. From germline, CDR1 is SEHNR and CDR2 FQNEAQ (reference sequence). The CDR3: CASSEPSTIRVGKAFF. The CDR3 bases are TGTGCCAGCAGCGAACCGAGCACGATCCGGGTTGGTAAAGCTTTCTTT.

V and J are TRBV30 and TRBJ1-2; D gene ambiguous. Trimming removed 0 bases from V and 1 base from J, with 6 bases in between. The germline CDR1 and CDR2 sequences are GTSNPN and SVGIG (reference sequence). The CDR3 covers 13 residues. The CDR3 spells CAWSVQLNYGYTF. The CDR3 DNA sequence: TGTGCCTGGAGTGTACAGCTTAACTATGGCTACACCTTC.

The V gene is TRBV5-1, the J gene TRBJ1-1; 12 bases align to TRBD1. The CDR3 has 14 residues. V gave up 3 bases and J gave up 8 bases; unmatched junction bases: 5. Germline V CDR1 and CDR2: SGHRS, YFSETQ. The chain's CDR3 is CASSSGTGGLEAFF. The CDR3 DNA reads as TGCGCCAGCAGCTCAGGGACAGGGGGCCTCGAAGCTTTCTTT.

The chain links TRBV28 to TRBJ1-3; TRBD1 aligns across 7 bases. The CDR3 has 12 residues. The V gene end was trimmed by 6 bases and the J gene end by 6 bases; junction bases not matched to a gene: 2. Germline loops: CDR1 MDHEN, CDR2 SYDVKM. The CDR3 sequence: CASRGQLNTIYF. As DNA, the CDR3 is TGTGCCAGCAGGGGACAGTTAAACACCATATATTTT.

Here the CDR3 reads CASSRGLEKETQYF. CDR3 nucleotides: TGTGCCAGCAGCCGGGGGTTAGAGAAAGAGACCCAGTACTTC. The chain has TRBV5-6 and TRBJ2-5, with D possibly matching TRBD2 (6 bases). The germline CDR1 and CDR2 sequences are SGHDT and YYEEEE. This CDR3 spans 14 amino acids. V was clipped by 4 bases and J by 3 bases, with 13 bases between them.

The rearrangement joins TRBV6-5 to TRBJ2-1, with D perhaps TRBD1 (8 bases). Germline loops: CDR1 MNHEY, CDR2 SVGAGI. This CDR3 region has 16 residues. V gave up 4 bases and J gave up 2 bases, with 15 bases separating them. CDR3 DNA sequence: TGTGCCAGCAGTTCTCTTACAGGGGGGGCCTACAATGAGCAGTTCTTC. Encoded protein: CASSSLTGGAYNEQFF.

The chain employs TRBV4-2 and TRBJ2-3, with 16 positions matching TRBD2. The V gene's germline CDR1 is LGHNA and CDR2 YNFKEQ. The CDR3 is made up of 18 amino acids. With V trimmed by 0 bases and J by 5 bases, 5 bases remained unmatched. The CDR3 here is CASSQEGTSGGAGDTQYF. The CDR3 DNA sequence: TGTGCCAGCAGCCAAGAGGGGACTAGCGGGGGGGCCGGAGATACGCAGTATTTT.

The rearrangement joins TRBV19 to TRBJ1-6; 7 nucleotides align to TRBD1. CDR1 is LNHDA, CDR2 SQIVND, per germline (reference sequence). Unmatched junction bases numbered 10, after V lost 4 bases and J lost 7 bases. This CDR3 has 16 residues. In nucleotides, the CDR3 is TGTGCCAGTAGTACCTTGACAGGGCCGAGGAATTCACCCCTCCACTTT. Its translation is CASSTLTGPRNSPLHF.

The chain couples TRBV9 to TRBJ2-1; the D is unclear. Per germline, CDR1 SGDLS and CDR2 YYNGEE. The V end was cut by 6 bases, the J end by 5 bases, with 12 bases between. This CDR3 is built from 13 residues. The CDR3 loop is CASNSRVDNEQFF. The DNA of the CDR3 is TGTGCCAGCAATTCCCGGGTTGACAATGAGCAGTTCTTC.

In this sample, this clone turned up many times. Other DNA sequences of this sample code for an identical CDR3. V gene TRBV7-2 combines with J gene TRBJ2-3; 9 nucleotides agree with TRBD1. From germline, CDR1 is SGHTA and CDR2 FQGNSA. V shed 5 bases and J 3 bases; nucleotides not matched to a gene: 6. This CDR3 contains 15 residues. CDR3 nucleotides: TGTGCCAGCAGCCTAGGACAGGGGCGGACAGATACGCAGTATTTT. It codes for CASSLGQGRTDTQYF.

The J gene is TRBJ1-1, the V gene TRBV23-1, with TRBD1 matching over 9 bases. TRBV23-1 is filed as an ORF, its function uncertain. The CDR3 sequence is 17 residues long. Unmatched junction bases numbered 14, after V lost 4 bases and J lost 5 bases. CDR3 amino acids: CASSRGQTGGMLTEAFF. The CDR3 bases are TGCGCCAGCAGTCGGGGGCAGACAGGGGGTATGTTAACTGAAGCTTTCTTT.

The rearrangement joins TRBV4-2 to TRBJ1-2; D may be TRBD1 (5 bases). V was pared by 3 bases and J by 3 bases, with 8 bases between. Germline CDR1 and CDR2: LGHNA and YNFKEQ. The CDR3 totals 13 residues. The CDR3 region has the DNA TGTGCCAGCAGCCAGGGGGGGGACTATGGCTACACCTTC. The encoded protein is CASSQGGDYGYTF.

This clone has only a few counts. The chain is built from TRBV30 and TRBJ2-5, with 12 bases matching TRBD1. The V and J ends lost 3 bases and 9 bases, in that order; junction bases with no gene match: 14. Per germline, CDR1 GTSNPN and CDR2 SVGIG (reference sequence). CDR3 size: 16 residues. This CDR3 is CAWSSPGQGAPRAQYF. CDR3 DNA: TGTGCCTGGAGCTCCCCGGGACAGGGGGCTCCCAGGGCCCAGTACTTC.

In regard to this clone: One end of the junction fails to match germline, which may point to a read error. The chain carries TRBV25-1 and TRBJ1-2; D unclear. Per the germline V gene, CDR1 is MGHDK and CDR2 is SYGVNS. The CDR3 is 14 residues long. The CDR3 sequence is CASSDPQSNYGCTF. The CDR3 DNA sequence: TGTGCCAGCAGTGACCCCCAGTCTAACTATGGCTGCACCTTC.

This clone was recorded a few times. CDR3 sequence reads: CASSQAYLMNTEAFF. CDR3 in DNA: TGCGCCAGCAGCCAAGCCTATTTGATGAACACTGAAGCTTTCTTT. This sequence joins TRBV4-3 and TRBJ1-1, with D uncertain. The CDR3 has 15 residues. CDR1 and CDR2 (germline): LGHNA, YSLEER. The V and J ends lost 1 base and 0 bases respectively, with 9 bases between them.